This T cell receptor (beta chain) was identified in a study of T cells after yellow fever vaccination. This clonotype was seen more than once but under ten times. Antigen unknown. CDR1 is SGHKS, CDR2 YYEKEE, per germline (reference sequence). Trimming removed 7 bases from V and 1 base from J, with 12 bases in between. CDR3 length: 13 residues. TCRdb itself ran the 5' RACE reads through MiXCR, one entry per CDR3 protein. The sample holds about 430,000 distinct CDR3 sequences, under 20% seen once. Points from the study as a whole: The secondary T-cell response peaked on day 5, not day 15, but was weaker. Only a minor proportion of clonotypes was detected across both CD4 and CD8 compartments.

Sequencing used PBMCs, obtained before the yellow fever booster vaccination. The chain has TRBV5-5 and TRBJ2-7; possibly TRBD1 or TRBD2 for D (5 bases each). The receptor was derived from a man in his late teens or twenties who received the YFV17D yellow fever vaccine. The CDR3 nucleotides are TGTGCCAGCGGGGGAATAGGGTCCTACGAGCAGTACTTC. Translating gives CASGGIGSYEQYF. Full variable domain (rest looked up from reference TRBV5-5 and TRBJ2-7): DAGVTQSPTHLIKTRGQQVTLRCSPISGHKSVSWYQQVLGQGPQFIFQYYEKEERGRGNFPDRFSARQFPNYSSELNVNALLLGDSALYLCASGGIGSYEQYFGPGTRLTVT.